These 13 T cell receptor beta chains came from one sample sequenced in a study of blood T cell repertoires in COVID-19. TCRdb's table, derived via immunoSEQ multiplex PCR, lists solely in-frame clones and lacks some. The repertoire holds about 260,000 clones, with 88% as singletons. Sample: peripheral blood. The receptors were gathered from a man between 60 and 75 years old who had recovered from COVID-19.

CDR3: CASITGGAKAGYTF. The CDR3 nucleotides read TGTGCCAGCATCACAGGGGGCGCGAAAGCTGGCTACACCTTC. V gene TRBV7-2 combines with J gene TRBJ1-2; 9 bases map to TRBD1. The CDR3 contains 14 residues. V shed 7 bases, J shed 7 bases, and the junction held 10 bases outside the gene matches. Germline loops: CDR1 SGHTA, CDR2 FQGNSA. Full variable domain (missing parts from reference TRBV7-2 and TRBJ1-2): GAGVSQSPSNKVTEKGKDVELRCDPISGHTALYWYRQSLGQGLEFLIYFQGNSAPDKSGLPSDRFSAERTGGSVSTLTIQRTQQEDSAVYLCASITGGAKAGYTFGSGTRLTVV.

The rearrangement links TRBV30 to TRBJ2-7, with a possible D match to TRBD2 (6 bases). The CDR3 has 13 residues. The germline gives CDR1 GTSNPN, CDR2 SVGIG (reference sequence). The germline V and J ends were trimmed by 3 bases and 3 bases, with 12 bases remaining between them. The CDR3 DNA is TGTGCCTGGAGCGGGGGTGAGGGCTACGAGCAGTACTTC. Translated: CAWSGGEGYEQYF.

In this sample, this clone turned up once. The CDR3 is CAISPQNSPLHF. The CDR3 region has the DNA TGTGCCATCAGTCCCCAGAATTCACCCCTCCACTTT. The V call is TRBV10-3, the J call TRBJ1-6; D gene uncertain. V dropped 5 bases and J dropped 7 bases, with 6 bases sitting between them. Germline values: CDR1 ENHRY, CDR2 SYGVKD. This CDR3 contains 12 residues.

J is TRBJ1-1 and V is TRBV19, with 7 bases matching TRBD1. Trimming cost V 10 bases and J 0 bases; bases outside gene matches: 5. The length of the CDR3 is 13 residues. Germline V CDR1 and CDR2: LNHDA, SQIVND (reference sequence). The CDR3 here is CATQGQLNTEAFF. For the CDR3, the DNA is TGTGCCACCCAGGGACAGTTGAACACTGAAGCTTTCTTT.

The rearrangement links TRBV6-6 to TRBJ2-2; 7 nucleotides match TRBD1. Germline V gene sequence: CDR1 MNHNY, CDR2 SVGAGI (reference sequence). V shed 7 bases and J 9 bases; nucleotides not matched to a gene: 14. The CDR3 is 15 amino acids. In nucleotides, the CDR3 is TGTGCCAGCATCCAAGAACAGGGGAAGGGCCGGGAGCTGTTTTTT. Its protein is CASIQEQGKGRELFF.

The chain recombines TRBV19 with TRBJ1-2, with 7 positions matching TRBD1. V lost 7 bases and J lost 2; bases outside the gene matches: 7. This CDR3 has 14 residues. Germline V lookup: CDR1 LNHDA, CDR2 SQIVND (reference sequence). CDR3 nucleotide sequence: TGTGCCAGTACCCCCGGACAGGCCAACTATGGCTACACCTTC. It translates to CASTPGQANYGYTF.

The J gene is TRBJ1-2, the V gene TRBV10-2; perhaps TRBD1 as D (6 bases). Looked up from germline, CDR1 is WSHSY and CDR2 is SAAADI. The CDR3 sequence is 12 residues long. Trimming left V 8 bases short and J 6 bases short, with 13 bases between. CDR3 nucleotides: TGCGCCAGCCTTGGGGGGGGCAATGGCTACACCTTC. Translated, it gives CASLGGGNGYTF.

This clone appeared a single time. This chain links TRBV6-5 with TRBJ2-7; TRBD2 matches 8 bases. CDR3 size: 15 residues. J gave up 4 bases and V 7 bases, and 12 bases lay outside the gene matches. Germline V gives CDR1 MNHEY, CDR2 SVGAGI. The CDR3 reads CASTEEAGGPYEQYF. The CDR3 nucleotides read TGTGCCAGCACCGAGGAGGCGGGGGGTCCTTACGAGCAGTACTTC.

This chain connects TRBV19 to TRBJ1-4, with 7 bases fitting TRBD1. Germline V gene data show CDR1 as LNHDA and CDR2 as SQIVND (reference sequence). This CDR3 contains 12 residues. Trimming at V came to 4 bases and at J to 13 bases, leaving 6 bases not matched to a gene. The CDR3 loop reads CASSTRQGGLFF. The CDR3 coding sequence is TGTGCCAGTAGTACCCGACAGGGCGGACTGTTTTTT.

This chain joins TRBV2 and TRBJ2-2, with D tentatively TRBD1 (6 bases). Trimming removed 7 bases at V and 4 bases at J, with 16 bases between. The CDR3 has 15 amino acids. From germline, CDR1 is SNHLY and CDR2 FYNNEI. The CDR3 spells CASKNAGALTGELFF. CDR3 nucleotides: TGTGCCAGCAAAAATGCAGGGGCGCTCACCGGGGAGCTGTTTTTT. The variable domain in full, with the rest retrieved from reference TRBV2 and TRBJ2-2, is EPEVTQTPSHQVTQMGQEVILRCVPISNHLYFYWYRQILGQKVEFLVSFYNNEISEKSEIFDDQFSVERPDGSNFTLKIRSTKLEDSAMYFCASKNAGALTGELFFGEGSRLTVL.

This chain links TRBV19 with TRBJ1-4; 7 nucleotides line up with TRBD1. The V gene end was trimmed by 6 bases and the J gene end by 7 bases; junction bases not matched to a gene: 8. The CDR3 has 14 amino acids. Germline V gene sequence: CDR1 LNHDA, CDR2 SQIVND (reference sequence). The CDR3 spells CASSVQGRFEKLFF. The CDR3 nucleotides read TGTGCCAGTAGCGTACAGGGGAGGTTTGAAAAACTGTTTTTT.

The chain joins TRBV6-5 to TRBJ1-1; 10 bases fit TRBD1. Germline trimming cut 6 bases from V and 1 base from J; bases unmatched to any gene: 5. Germline assignment: CDR1 MNHEY and CDR2 SVGAGI. This CDR3 has 15 residues. CDR3 sequence: CASSADRGGNTEAFF. The CDR3 DNA follows: TGTGCCAGCAGCGCGGACAGGGGGGGGAACACTGAAGCTTTCTTT.

V gene TRBV19 combines with J gene TRBJ1-1, with 9 bases identical to TRBD1. The CDR3 is made up of 13 amino acids. V lost 9 bases and J lost 1; bases outside the gene matches: 3. CDR1 is LNHDA and CDR2 is SQIVND in the germline V gene (reference sequence). CDR3 protein: CASNRGRNTEAFF. The CDR3 region has the DNA TGTGCCAGCAACAGGGGGCGGAACACTGAAGCTTTCTTT. Full variable domain (rest looked up from reference TRBV19 and TRBJ1-1): DGGITQSPKYLFRKEGQNVTLSCEQNLNHDAMYWYRQDPGQGLRLIYYSQIVNDFQKGDIAEGYSVSREKKESFPLTVTSAQKNPTAFYLCASNRGRNTEAFFGQGTRLTVV.